This T cell receptor (beta chain) was recorded in a study of blood T cell repertoires in COVID-19. Across the whole study: The study drew acute and convalescent COVID-19 samples from the United States, Italy and Spain.

Assay: immunoSEQ multiplex PCR; the TCRdb copy retains only in-frame clones and omits some. The table includes about 140,000 clones, approximately 78% detected once. The germline CDR1 and CDR2 sequences are ENHRY and SYGVKD. This CDR3 is built from 21 residues. After removal of 7 bases from V and 0 bases from J, the junction contained 26 bases not matched to a gene. Material for sequencing was peripheral blood. This sequence joins TRBV10-3 and TRBJ2-7, with 8 bases identical to TRBD2. The sequence derives from an elderly woman with acute or convalescent COVID-19. The CDR3 bases are TGTGCCATCAACAGGGACAACGAAGCGGGGGTAGCCTATACTCGCTCCTACGAGCAGTACTTC. Protein sequence: CAINRDNEAGVAYTRSYEQYF.